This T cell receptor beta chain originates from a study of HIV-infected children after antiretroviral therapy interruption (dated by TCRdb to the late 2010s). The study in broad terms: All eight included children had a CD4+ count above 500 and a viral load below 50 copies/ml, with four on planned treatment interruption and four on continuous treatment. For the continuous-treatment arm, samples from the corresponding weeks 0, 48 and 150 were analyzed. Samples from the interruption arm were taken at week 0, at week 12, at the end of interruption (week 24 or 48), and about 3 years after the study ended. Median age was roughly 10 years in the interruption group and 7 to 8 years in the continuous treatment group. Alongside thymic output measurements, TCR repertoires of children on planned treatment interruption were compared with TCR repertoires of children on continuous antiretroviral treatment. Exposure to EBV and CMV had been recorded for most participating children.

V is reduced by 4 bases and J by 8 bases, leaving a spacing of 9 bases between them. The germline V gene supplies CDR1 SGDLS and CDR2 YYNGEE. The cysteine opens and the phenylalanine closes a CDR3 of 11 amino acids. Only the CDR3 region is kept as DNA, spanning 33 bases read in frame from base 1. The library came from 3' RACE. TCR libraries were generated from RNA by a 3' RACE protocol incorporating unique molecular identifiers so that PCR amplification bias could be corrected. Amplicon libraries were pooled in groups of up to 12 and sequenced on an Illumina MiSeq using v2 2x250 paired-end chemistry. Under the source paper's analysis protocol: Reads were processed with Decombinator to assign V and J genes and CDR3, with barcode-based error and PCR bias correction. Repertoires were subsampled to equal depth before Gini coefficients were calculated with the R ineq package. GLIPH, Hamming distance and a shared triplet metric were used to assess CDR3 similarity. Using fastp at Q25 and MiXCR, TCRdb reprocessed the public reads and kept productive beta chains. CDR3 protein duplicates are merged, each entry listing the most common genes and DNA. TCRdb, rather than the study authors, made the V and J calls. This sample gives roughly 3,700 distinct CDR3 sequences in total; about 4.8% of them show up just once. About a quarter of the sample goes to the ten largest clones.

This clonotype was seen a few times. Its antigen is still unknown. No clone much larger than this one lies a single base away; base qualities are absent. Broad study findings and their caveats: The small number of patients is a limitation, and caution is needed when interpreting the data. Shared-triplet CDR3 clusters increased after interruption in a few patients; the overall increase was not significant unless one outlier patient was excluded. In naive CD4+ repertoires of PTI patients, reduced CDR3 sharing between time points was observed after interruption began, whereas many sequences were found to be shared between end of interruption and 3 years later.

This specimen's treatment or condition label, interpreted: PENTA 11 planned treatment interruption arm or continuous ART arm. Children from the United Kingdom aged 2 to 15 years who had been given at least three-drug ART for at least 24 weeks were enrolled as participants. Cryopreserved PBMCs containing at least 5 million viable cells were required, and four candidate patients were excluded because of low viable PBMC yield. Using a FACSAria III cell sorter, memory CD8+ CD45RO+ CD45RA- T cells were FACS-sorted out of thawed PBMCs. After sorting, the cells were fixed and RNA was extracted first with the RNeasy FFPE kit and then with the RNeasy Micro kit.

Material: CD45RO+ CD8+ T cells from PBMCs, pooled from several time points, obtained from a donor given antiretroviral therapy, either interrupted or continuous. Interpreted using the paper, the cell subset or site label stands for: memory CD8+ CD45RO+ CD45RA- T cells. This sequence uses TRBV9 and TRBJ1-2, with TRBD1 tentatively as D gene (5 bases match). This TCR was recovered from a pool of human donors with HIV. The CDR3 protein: CASSLRGGYTF. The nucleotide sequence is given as TGTGCCAGCAGCCTTAGGGGAGGCTACACCTTC.